The clone carrying this T cell receptor beta chain has at least ten counts. Antigen specificity is unknown. The data are from a study of molecular identifiers for immune sequencing clone quantification. Study findings and constraints: Over 99% of CMV-specific effector molecules, but under 1% of naive ones, were in clones above 20 copies.

Germline V gene data show CDR1 as SNHLY and CDR2 as FYNNEI. The CDR3 runs to 15 residues. V lost 8 bases, J lost 4 bases, and 12 bases stayed unmatched. Both previously described methods and listed TCR primers were employed to make bulk TCR libraries. Via MiXCR, TCRdb re-called the PCR reads, giving one row per CDR3 protein. The sample has approximately 54,000 distinct CDR3 sequences, less than 25% seen once. Naive CD8 T cells were FACS-sorted by CD8+CD4-CCR7+CD45RA+ markers. The V gene is TRBV2, the J gene TRBJ2-3; 7 bases are a match to TRBD2. Sequencing was carried out using naive CD8+ T cells from blood, with Jurkat cell RNA spiked in. Specified subset: FACS-sorted CD8+CD4-CCR7+CD45RA+ naive T cells. The receptor was isolated from a human donor in good health. Some libraries in this study had Jurkat cell RNA spiked in. The CDR3 here is CASPDLGEGADTQYF. Here the CDR3 DNA reads TGTGCCAGCCCTGATCTGGGGGAGGGCGCAGATACGCAGTATTTT.